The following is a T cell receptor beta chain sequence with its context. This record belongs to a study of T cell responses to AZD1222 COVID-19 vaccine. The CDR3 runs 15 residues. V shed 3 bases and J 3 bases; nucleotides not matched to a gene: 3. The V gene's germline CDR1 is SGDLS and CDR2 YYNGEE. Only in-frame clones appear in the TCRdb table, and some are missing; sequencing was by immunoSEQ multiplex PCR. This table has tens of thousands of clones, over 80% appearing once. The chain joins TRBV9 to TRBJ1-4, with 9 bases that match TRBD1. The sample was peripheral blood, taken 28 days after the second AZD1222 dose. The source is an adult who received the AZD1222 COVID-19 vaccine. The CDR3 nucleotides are TGTGCCAGCAGCGCTAGGACAGGGGCTAATGAAAAACTGTTTTTT. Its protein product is CASSARTGANEKLFF.